The 17 T cell receptor beta chains reported below all come from one sample, sequenced in a study of beta chain features in type 1 diabetes (dated by TCRdb to 2016 to 2019). Library preparation was by the immunoSEQ multiplex PCR assay. All of the isolated RNA was reverse transcribed with the High Capacity cDNA Reverse Transcription Kit, so expressed TCRB transcripts were sequenced. TCRdb took this table from immuneACCESS and kept in-frame rearrangements with V and J called. Such tables lack part of the clones; where checked against another copy, unresolved V genes explain under half of the gap, and the rest is unexplained. The sample contains 400,000 or so clones, around a tenth of them found a single time. The ten largest clones add up to about 0.63% of the sample. Which antigens these TCRs recognize remains unknown. General conclusions and limits of the study: A moderate but significant shortening of TCRB CDR3 length was observed in type 1 diabetes patients in all four CD4+ subsets.

What was sequenced was central memory CD4+ T cells from blood. The receptors stem from a man aged 25 to 40 with type 1 diabetes.

This clone has more than one count but fewer than ten. The chain recombines TRBV19 with TRBJ2-1; the D gene is possibly TRBD2 (6 bases). This CDR3 comprises 12 residues. Germline values: CDR1 LNHDA, CDR2 SQIVND (reference sequence). Trimming cost V 1 base and J 8 bases, with 6 bases left between them. In DNA form, the CDR3 reads TGTGCCAGTAGTATAGGGGGGGATGAGCAGTTCTTC. Translated, it gives CASSIGGDEQFF.

This clone was detected only a few times. The CDR3 DNA sequence: TGTGCCAGCAGTGACGAAGTTATGGCCGGGGAGCTGTTTTTT. It translates to CASSDEVMAGELFF. V is TRBV2 and J is TRBJ2-2; D uncertain. The CDR3 totals 14 residues. In germline, CDR1 is SNHLY, CDR2 FYNNEI. V lost 3 bases and J lost 6, with 11 bases in between.

This clone turned up a few times. As DNA, the CDR3 is TGTGCCAGCAGTTTGATGGGACCTAACTATGGCTACACCTTC. It is translated as CASSLMGPNYGYTF. The chain uses TRBV13 and TRBJ1-2; D may be TRBD1 (5 bases). This CDR3 spans 14 amino acids. CDR1 is PRHDT and CDR2 is FYEKMQ in the germline V gene (reference sequence). The V gene lost 6 bases and the J gene lost 0 bases, with 11 bases spanning the gap. Using reference TRBV13 and TRBJ1-2 for the parts outside the CDR3, the full variable domain is AAGVIQSPRHLIKEKRETATLKCYPIPRHDTVYWYQQGPGQDPQFLISFYEKMQSDKGSIPDRFSAQQFSDYHSELNMSSLELGDSALYFCASSLMGPNYGYTFGSGTRLTVV.

The CDR3 spells CSAPCYRGQAYEQYF. The DNA of the CDR3 is TGCAGCGCACCCTGTTACAGGGGGCAGGCCTACGAGCAGTACTTC. The V gene is TRBV29-1, the J gene TRBJ2-7, with TRBD1 matching 9 bases. Losses at the gene ends were 7 bases for V and 2 bases for J; bases not matched to a gene: 12. CDR3 size: 15 residues. The V gene's germline CDR1 is SQVTM and CDR2 ANQGSEA.

The chain uses TRBV27 and TRBJ2-1, with 13 bases fitting TRBD2. CDR1 is MNHEY, CDR2 SMNVEV, per germline (reference sequence). The CDR3 contains 17 residues. J was trimmed by 2 bases and V by 1 base; bases with no gene match: 2. CDR3 sequence (DNA): TGTGCCAGCAGTTTATATGGGACTAGCGGGGCCTACAATGAGCAGTTCTTC. Translation gives CASSLYGTSGAYNEQFF.

The rearrangement links TRBV6-6 to TRBJ2-7; the D is unclear. V was shortened by 3 bases and J by 6 bases, with 6 bases between the two germline ends. In germline, CDR1 is MNHNY, CDR2 SVGAGI (reference sequence). This CDR3 has 11 amino acids. The CDR3 DNA reads TGTGCCAGCAGTTATAGAGGCGAGCAGTACTTC. It yields the protein CASSYRGEQYF.

The rearrangement uses TRBV6-5 and TRBJ1-2; 9 nucleotides line up with TRBD1. The CDR3 is made up of 13 amino acids. The ends lost 6 bases at V and 6 bases at J; junction bases unmatched: 5. Germline values: CDR1 MNHEY, CDR2 SVGAGI. The CDR3 region is CASSYRDRDGYTF. Here the CDR3 DNA reads TGTGCCAGCAGCTACCGGGACAGGGATGGCTACACCTTC.

This clone was seen more than once but under ten times. This rearrangement joins TRBV28 to TRBJ1-1, with unresolved D. The CDR3 is 14 amino acids. Germline-derived CDR1 and CDR2 are MDHEN and SYDVKM. Trimming removed 5 bases from V and 10 bases from J, with 20 bases in between. The CDR3 DNA follows: TGTGCCAGCAGTCGCTCAGACGTCCCCGGTGGAGCTTTCTTT. This encodes CASSRSDVPGGAFF.

CDR3 sequence: CASSLSMVSSEQYF. DNA of the CDR3: TGTGCCAGCAGCTTATCGATGGTATCTAGCGAGCAGTACTTC. The gene calls are TRBV11-2 and TRBJ2-7; D gene uncertain. CDR1 is SGHAT and CDR2 is FQNNGV in the germline V gene. Deletions cut 2 bases from V and 6 bases from J, with 14 bases between. The CDR3 is made up of 14 amino acids.

In its sample, this clone was seen a few times. The chain is built from TRBV5-1 and TRBJ2-3; 7 bases are a match to TRBD1. The V gene end was trimmed by 1 base and the J gene end by 5 bases; junction bases not matched to a gene: 4. In germline, CDR1 is SGHRS, CDR2 YFSETQ. The length of the CDR3 is 14 residues. CDR3 residues: CASSLTQGVDTQYF. The CDR3 coding sequence is TGCGCCAGCAGCTTGACCCAGGGGGTAGATACGCAGTATTTT.

This clone has a handful of counts. The rearrangement joins TRBV5-1 to TRBJ2-7; 7 bases line up with TRBD1. Germline-derived CDR1 and CDR2 are SGHRS and YFSETQ. Trimming removed 4 bases from V and 1 base from J; junction bases left unmatched: 8. This CDR3 has 15 amino acids. The CDR3, as DNA: TGCGCCAGCAGCCTGCAGGGGGTAAGGTCCTACGAGCAGTACTTC. Translated: CASSLQGVRSYEQYF.

The chain joins TRBV28 to TRBJ2-2; D may be TRBD2 (7 bases). Trimming removed 2 bases from V and 4 bases from J, with 11 bases in between. The CDR3 has 15 residues. Germline V gives CDR1 MDHEN, CDR2 SYDVKM. CDR3 loop: CASSLGGAGTGELFF. The CDR3 DNA is TGTGCCAGCAGTTTAGGGGGGGCCGGCACCGGGGAGCTGTTTTTT.

This chain connects TRBV9 to TRBJ2-3; 7 bases are a match to TRBD1. CDR1 is SGDLS, CDR2 YYNGEE, per germline. The V segment lost 0 bases and the J segment 5 bases; nucleotides outside the gene matches: 6. CDR3 length equals 15 residues. CDR3 nucleotides: TGTGCCAGCAGCGTAGGAGACAGGGCCAAAGATACGCAGTATTTT. Translating gives CASSVGDRAKDTQYF.

This clone was recorded a few times. The chain is built from TRBV7-8 and TRBJ1-1; 9 nucleotides line up with TRBD1. J was trimmed by 1 base and V by 5 bases; bases with no gene match: 8. The CDR3 is made up of 16 amino acids. Looked up from germline, CDR1 is SGHVS and CDR2 is FQNEAQ. CDR3 nucleotides: TGTGCCAGCAGCCGAACAGGGGGCGCGGCGAACACTGAAGCTTTCTTT. It translates to CASSRTGGAANTEAFF.

The table lists this clone with a few counts. CDR3 DNA sequence: TGTGCCTGGAGGGTAGCGGGAGCCTCCTACAATGAGCAGTTCTTC. Amino acid sequence: CAWRVAGASYNEQFF. J is TRBJ2-1 and V is TRBV30; TRBD2 matches at 9 bases. The CDR3 sequence is 15 residues long. CDR1 and CDR2 from the germline V gene are GTSNPN and SVGIG (reference sequence). V lost 3 bases to trimming and J lost 0 bases; unmatched junction nucleotides: 3.

This clone was counted only a few times. The chain joins TRBV29-1 to TRBJ2-3; no clear D. Germline V gives CDR1 SQVTM, CDR2 ANQGSEA. The CDR3 totals 11 residues. Trimming took off 6 bases at V and 6 bases at J, with 10 bases between the two ends. CDR3 nucleotides: TGCAGCGTGAATTCTGGGGATACGCAGTATTTT. This translates into CSVNSGDTQYF.

This clone was counted between two and nine times. This sequence joins TRBV25-1 and TRBJ2-1; 9 positions agree with TRBD2. Germline V CDR1 and CDR2: MGHDK, SYGVNS. CDR3 length equals 15 residues. Trimming took 4 bases from V and 2 from J; bases not matched to a gene: 3. The DNA of the CDR3 is TGTGCCAGCAGTGGACTAGCGGTCGCCTACAATGAGCAGTTCTTC. This encodes CASSGLAVAYNEQFF.